This TCR beta chain was profiled in a study of cytomegalovirus exposure and HLA in healthy donors. Method: immunoSEQ multiplex PCR; TCRdb's copy keeps in-frame clones and lacks some. The sample lists 150,000 to 180,000 clones; 70% to 90% were seen once. Of note for this clone: What it binds is unknown.

Donors were drawn from the approximately 110-subject validation cohort, separate from the approximately 670-subject first cohort. The CDR3 is 12 amino acids. Germline V gives CDR1 SGHDN, CDR2 FVKESK. The J segment lost 4 bases and the V segment lost 11 bases, leaving 4 bases of the junction unmatched. Study-level findings and limits: Most TCR sequences showed up rarely, but some public TCRs showed up in many donors. The TCR clusters that emerged in the first cohort tended, a later analysis found, to co-occur in the 110 or so validation repertoires. The authors enumerated over 150 TCR beta chains as linked to cytomegalovirus.

Sequenced sample: PBMCs. The clonotype originates from a human donor in good health. The chain uses TRBV14 and TRBJ1-3; 8 bases fit TRBD1. The CDR3 protein is CAVGQGGNTIYF. CDR3 in DNA: TGTGCCGTCGGACAGGGAGGAAACACCATATATTTT.